The entry below gives a single TCR beta chain sequence along with its context. This record belongs to a study of response to subunit inactivated influenza vaccine. Germline-derived CDR1 and CDR2 are LNHNV and YYDKDF (reference sequence). Trimming removed 0 bases at V and 7 bases at J, with 16 bases between. CDR3 length: 17 residues. Using its own MiXCR run on the RT-PCR reads, TCRdb lists one record per CDR3 protein. The sample comprises 300,000 to 350,000 distinct CDR3 sequences, 20% to 25% of which are singletons, and around 9.6% rests with the top ten. The starting material was PBMCs from blood, obtained less than 22 months after vaccination. This receptor was identified in a man aged 45 to 70 who received an inactivated influenza vaccine. The chain carries TRBV15 and TRBJ1-6, with D perhaps TRBD1 (5 bases). CDR3 bases: TGTGCCACCAGCAGAGACCGGGACCTCTCGTGGAATTCACCCCTCCACTTT. The encoded protein is CATSRDRDLSWNSPLHF.